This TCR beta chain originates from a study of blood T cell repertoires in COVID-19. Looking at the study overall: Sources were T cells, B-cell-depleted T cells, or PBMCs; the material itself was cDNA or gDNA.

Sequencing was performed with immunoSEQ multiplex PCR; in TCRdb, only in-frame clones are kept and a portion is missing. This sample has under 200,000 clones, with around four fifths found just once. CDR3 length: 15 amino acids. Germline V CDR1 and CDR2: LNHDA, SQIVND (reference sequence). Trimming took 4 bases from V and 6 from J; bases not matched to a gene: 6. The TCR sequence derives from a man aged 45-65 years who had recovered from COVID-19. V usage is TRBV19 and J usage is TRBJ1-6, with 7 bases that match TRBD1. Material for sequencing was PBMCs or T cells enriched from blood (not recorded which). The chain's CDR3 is CASSNHRGSNSPLHF. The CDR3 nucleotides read TGTGCCAGTAGTAATCACAGGGGAAGTAATTCACCCCTCCACTTT.